This record covers a single T cell receptor beta chain. It lacks a known antigen. Within one base of it there is no much larger clone, and no base qualities were kept. Inclusive of the bounding cysteine and phenylalanine, the CDR3 is 15 residues long. The DNA shown is the 45-base CDR3, in frame from base 1. Germline trimming amounts to 5 bases on V and 7 bases on J, with 12 as the count of junction bases outside the gene matches. According to the germline V gene, CDR1 reads SGHTA and CDR2 reads FQGNSA. This sample was included in a study of T-cell memory formation after mild COVID-19 (dated by TCRdb to the early 2020s). Describing the broader study: TCR sequence clusters from the two donors were found to be largely donor specific. The cohort comprised two young, previously healthy adult volunteers, one female and one male. Longitudinal TCRalpha and TCRbeta repertoire sequencing tracked T-cell clones expanding and contracting after mild COVID-19 in a couple of donors. The full study reports these points: The study included only a couple of mild cases, and larger cohorts that include severe cases with pre-infection samples were judged to be necessary. Whether the second-wave clones peaking on day 37 were SARS-CoV-2 specific was not confirmed. Contracting CD4+ clones appeared mostly in the CM and EM memory subsets, whereas CD8+ clones were enriched in EMRA. Some responding clones were found in pre-infection memory, which suggests that pre-existing cross-reactive memory T cells took part in the SARS-CoV-2 response. From day 15 to 85, contracting clones showed balanced CD4/CD8 phenotypes, whereas a second wave of clones that expanded from day 15 to 37 leaned towards CD4+.

PBMCs were isolated by Ficoll-Paque density gradient centrifugation. The listed sequencing device is Illumina NovaSeq 6000. Using 5'RACE with constant-segment primers, TCRalpha and TCRbeta cDNA libraries were constructed, with sample barcodes and unique molecular identifiers added in the process. Trizol reagent was used to extract RNA from every sample. Libraries were amplified in two PCR steps, with a second sample barcode and Illumina TruSeq adapters added in the second step. Sequencing of the libraries was done on an Illumina NovaSeq, producing 2 x 150 bp paired-end reads. The source study handled its data this way. Demultiplexing of reads and collapsing into UMI-guided consensus sequences were performed with migec v1.2.7. Using mixcr v2.1.11, UMI consensuses were aligned to TRA and TRB V and J templates and then assembled into clonotypes. Expanded or contracted clonotypes were those called significant by both edgeR and NoisET, with noise models trained on biological replicates. For edgeR calls, the cutoffs were a false discovery rate-adjusted p below 0.01 and a log2 fold-change threshold of 1. As an exploratory analysis of dynamics, PCA with hierarchical clustering was applied to max-normalized trajectories of the 1000 most abundant clonotypes. Separately sequenced CD4+ and CD8+ repertoires were used to assign the CD4 or CD8 phenotype of responding clones. TCRdb reprocessing: public reads trimmed at Q25 with fastp, clones called with MiXCR, in-frame beta chains kept. Each entry is one CDR3 protein sequence, shown with its most common DNA and genes. The V and J calls reflect TCRdb's pipeline rather than the authors' work. The table for this sample lists fewer than 400,000 distinct CDR3 sequences; approximately 12% of them were counted only once. Of the sample, about 22% falls within the top ten clones.

Sequencing was done on a sample of PBMCs or a T cell subset sorted from them (not recorded which). The sequence came from a man between 18 and 35 years old who had mild COVID-19 (a few samples of this study predate the infection). The sample titles of this study are shuffled in the database, so cell type and time point are left out; the donor was told from shared clones. Recombination linked TRBV7-2 to TRBJ1-1; 8 central bases correspond to TRBD1. The CDR3 loop reads CASSPHSGGFNEAFF. The sequence in DNA is TGTGCCAGCAGCCCCCATTCAGGGGGCTTTAATGAAGCTTTCTTT.